This T cell receptor (beta chain) was obtained from a study of vaccination and CD4 T cells after COVID-19. For the study at large: All convalescent patients were nasal swab PCR positive for SARS-CoV-2; eight or nine had mild and one severe disease. In the convalescent cohort, there were six males and four females, two of them Hispanic. The study's findings and limits: Convalescent patients' vaccine-specific clones were spike mono-reactive in 304 of 307 cases.

This clonotype has a handful of counts. Its antigen is still unknown. An Oncomine TCR Beta short-read assay was used to sequence the DNA from cultured CD4+ T cells. Using its own MiXCR run on the PCR reads, TCRdb lists one record per CDR3 protein. The sample yields around 14,000 distinct CDR3 sequences, about 53% seen once. Regarding treatment: approximately nine-day PBMC culture with coronavirus spike peptide pools or control peptides (ViraFEST assay). The cultures had half their medium swapped for fresh IL-2 medium on days 3 and 7. The sample consisted of CD4+ T cells from blood, cultured in vitro, taken before SARS-CoV-2 vaccination. The clonotype comes from a human donor who had recovered from COVID-19.

CDR3 loop: CASRHLAGGHNEQFF. DNA of the CDR3: TGTGCCAGCAGGCACCTAGCGGGAGGACACAATGAGCAGTTCTTC. This rearrangement joins TRBV6-2 or TRBV6-3 to TRBJ2-1; TRBD2 aligns across 11 bases. Trimming at V came to 6 bases and at J to 5 bases, leaving 6 bases not matched to a gene. This CDR3 spans 15 amino acids. Germline values: CDR1 MNHEY, CDR2 SVGEGT.